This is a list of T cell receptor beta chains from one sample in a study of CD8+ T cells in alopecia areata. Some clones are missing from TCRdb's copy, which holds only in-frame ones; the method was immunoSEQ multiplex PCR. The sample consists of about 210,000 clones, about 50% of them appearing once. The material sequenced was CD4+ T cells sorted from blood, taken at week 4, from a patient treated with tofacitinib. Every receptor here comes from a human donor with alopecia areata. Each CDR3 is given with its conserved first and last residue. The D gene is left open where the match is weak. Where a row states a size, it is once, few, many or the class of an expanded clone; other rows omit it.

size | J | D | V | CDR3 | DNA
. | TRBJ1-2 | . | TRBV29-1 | CSAGVTGRTTYTF | TGCAGCGCCGGTGTCACAGGGAGGACTACCTACACCTTC
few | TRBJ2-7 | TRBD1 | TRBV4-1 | CASSQYPGQGTYEQYF | TGCGCCAGCAGCCAATATCCGGGACAGGGAACCTACGAGCAGTACTTC
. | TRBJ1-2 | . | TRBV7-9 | CASSLEGFNYGYTF | TGTGCCAGCAGCTTAGAAGGGTTCAACTATGGCTACACCTTC
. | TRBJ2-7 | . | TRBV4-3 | CASSQEAARPYEQYF | TGCGCCAGCAGCCAAGAGGCTGCCAGGCCCTACGAGCAGTACTTC
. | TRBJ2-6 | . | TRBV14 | CASGGANVLTF | TGTGCCAGCGGGGGGGCCAACGTCCTGACTTTC
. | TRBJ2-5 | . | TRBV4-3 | CASSQTPDSQETQYF | TGCGCCAGCAGCCAAACTCCGGACAGCCAAGAGACCCAGTACTTC
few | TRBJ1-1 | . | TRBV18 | CASSPVSGASNTEAFF | TGTGCCAGCTCCCCTGTATCGGGGGCCTCGAACACTGAAGCTTTCTTT
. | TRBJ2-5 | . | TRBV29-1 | CSVVPAQETQYF | TGCAGCGTTGTGCCAGCCCAAGAGACCCAGTACTTC
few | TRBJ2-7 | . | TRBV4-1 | CASSQGPYEQYF | TGCGCCAGCAGCCAAGGCCCCTACGAGCAGTACTTC
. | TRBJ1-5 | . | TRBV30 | CAWSAGQGGQPQHF | TGTGCCTGGAGTGCAGGGCAGGGTGGTCAGCCCCAGCATTTT
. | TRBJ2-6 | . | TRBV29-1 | CSVEDLRGPGANVLTF | TGCAGCGTTGAAGATCTGAGGGGCCCTGGGGCCAACGTCCTGACTTTC
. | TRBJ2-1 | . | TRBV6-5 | CATTDSLNEQFF | TGTGCCACCACCGACAGTTTGAATGAGCAGTTCTTC
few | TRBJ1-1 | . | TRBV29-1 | CSADDRNTEAFF | TGCAGCGCTGACGACAGGAACACTGAAGCTTTCTTT
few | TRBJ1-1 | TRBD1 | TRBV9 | CASSYHPPQTGSDACSTEAFF | TGTGCCAGCAGCTATCACCCTCCACAGACAGGGTCCGACGCATGTAGCACTGAAGCTTTCTTT
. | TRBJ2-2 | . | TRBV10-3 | CAISPSFNTGELFF | TGTGCCATCAGCCCTTCCTTTAACACCGGGGAGCTGTTTTTT
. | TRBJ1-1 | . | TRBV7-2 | CASSFPNTEAFF | TGTGCCAGCAGCTTTCCGAACACTGAAGCTTTCTTT
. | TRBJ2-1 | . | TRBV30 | CAWSVVAVTNEQFF | TGTGCCTGGAGTGTTGTAGCGGTGACCAATGAGCAGTTCTTC
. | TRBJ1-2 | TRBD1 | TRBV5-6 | CASSLDRVPGYTF | TGTGCCAGCAGTTTAGACAGGGTGCCAGGCTACACCTTC
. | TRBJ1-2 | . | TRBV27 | CASSGGKANYGYTF | TGTGCCAGCAGTGGAGGGAAAGCTAACTATGGCTACACCTTC
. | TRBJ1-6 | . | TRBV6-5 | CASKRGVYNSPLHF | TGTGCCAGCAAGCGGGGTGTATATAATTCACCCCTCCACTTT
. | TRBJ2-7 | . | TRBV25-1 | CASSDARPLPEQYF | TGTGCCAGCAGTGACGCGCGACCCCTCCCCGAGCAGTACTTC
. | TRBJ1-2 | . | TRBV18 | CASSPQDSYGYTF | TGTGCCAGCTCACCGCAAGACAGCTATGGCTACACCTTC
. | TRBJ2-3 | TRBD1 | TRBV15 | CATSRRGTGEADTQYF | TGTGCCACCAGCAGACGCGGGACAGGGGAAGCAGATACGCAGTATTTT
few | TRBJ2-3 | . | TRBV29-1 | CSVVGGEKGTDTQYF | TGCAGCGTTGTCGGTGGCGAAAAGGGCACAGATACGCAGTATTTT
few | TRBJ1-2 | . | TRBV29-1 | CSASAGPSNYGYTF | TGCAGCGCCTCGGCGGGGCCGTCTAACTATGGCTACACCTTC
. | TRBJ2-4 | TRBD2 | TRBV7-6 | CASSLASGGIQYF | TGTGCCAGCAGCTTAGCGAGCGGGGGCATTCAGTACTTC
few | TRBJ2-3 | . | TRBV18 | CASSPPNTDTQYF | TGTGCCAGCTCACCTCCAAACACAGATACGCAGTATTTT
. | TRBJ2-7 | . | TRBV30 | CAWSAKLYEQYF | TGTGCCTGGAGTGCAAAGCTTTACGAGCAGTACTTC
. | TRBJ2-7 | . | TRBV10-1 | CASSGSGPYEQYF | TGCGCCAGCAGTGGATCTGGGCCCTACGAGCAGTACTTC
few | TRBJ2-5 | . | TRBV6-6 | CASRLMKADLKETQYF | TGTGCCAGCCGTCTCATGAAGGCGGACCTTAAGGAGACCCAGTACTTC
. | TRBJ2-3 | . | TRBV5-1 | CASSLERPQGTDTQYF | TGCGCCAGCAGTCTCGAGCGGCCCCAGGGGACAGATACGCAGTATTTT
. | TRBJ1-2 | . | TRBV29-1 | CSVGAQGSYGYTF | TGCAGCGTGGGGGCCCAAGGGAGCTATGGCTACACCTTC
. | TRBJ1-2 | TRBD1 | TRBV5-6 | CASSLERGRGYGYTF | TGTGCCAGCAGCTTGGAAAGGGGGCGAGGCTATGGCTACACCTTC
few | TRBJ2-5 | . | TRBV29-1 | CSVEWQFQETQYF | TGCAGCGTTGAATGGCAGTTCCAAGAGACCCAGTACTTC
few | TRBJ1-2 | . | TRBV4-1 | CASSSETGPYGYTF | TGCGCCAGCAGCTCAGAGACAGGACCGTATGGCTACACCTTC
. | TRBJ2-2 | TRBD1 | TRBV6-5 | CASSRQGVNTGELFF | TGTGCCAGCAGTAGACAGGGGGTCAACACCGGGGAGCTGTTTTTT